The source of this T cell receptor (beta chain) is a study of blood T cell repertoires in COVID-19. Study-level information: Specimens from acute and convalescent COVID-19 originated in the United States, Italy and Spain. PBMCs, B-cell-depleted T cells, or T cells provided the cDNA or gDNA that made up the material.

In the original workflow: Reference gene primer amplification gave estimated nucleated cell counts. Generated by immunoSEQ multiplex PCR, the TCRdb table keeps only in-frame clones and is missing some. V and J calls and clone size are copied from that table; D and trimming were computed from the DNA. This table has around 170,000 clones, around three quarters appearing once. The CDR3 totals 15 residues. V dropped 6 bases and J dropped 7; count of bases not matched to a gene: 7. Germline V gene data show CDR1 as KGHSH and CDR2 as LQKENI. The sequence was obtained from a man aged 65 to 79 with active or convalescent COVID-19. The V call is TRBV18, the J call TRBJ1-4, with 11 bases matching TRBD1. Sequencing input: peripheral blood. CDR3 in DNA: TGTGCCAGCTCCTTCGGACAGGGGGCTTCTGAAAAACTGTTTTTT. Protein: CASSFGQGASEKLFF.